A single sample is the source of the 2 T cell receptor beta chains below, sequenced in a study of technical replicates of blood from several donors listed by TCRdb under 2017. The receptor library was made with the immunoSEQ multiplex PCR assay. Imported from immuneACCESS, the table was reduced by TCRdb to in-frame sequences with V and J called. These copies leave out some clones; in studies compared against another copy, an unresolved V gene accounts for under half, and the cause of the remainder is not known. The sample includes almost 90,000 clones, with over 85% observed a single time. The ten top clones hold around 0.23% of the sample. The sequenced sample consisted of T cells isolated from PBMCs. Receptors were obtained from a human donor in good health.

CDR3 DNA: TGCGCCAGCAGCCCGATGACAGGGGGCACAGATACGCAGTATTTT. This gives the protein CASSPMTGGTDTQYF. The rearrangement uses TRBV5-1 and TRBJ2-3; the match to TRBD1 covers 8 bases. Germline trimming cut 4 bases from V and 1 base from J; bases unmatched to any gene: 5. The CDR3 has 15 amino acids. Germline lookup yields CDR1 SGHRS and CDR2 YFSETQ.

The chain employs TRBV7-2 and TRBJ1-5, with D possibly matching TRBD1 (5 bases). V was clipped by 5 bases and J by 1 base, with 9 bases between them. The CDR3 is made up of 14 amino acids. Germline CDR1 and CDR2: SGHTA and FQGNSA. CDR3 amino acids: CASSPGGSNQPQHF. CDR3 sequence (DNA): TGTGCCAGCAGCCCTGGGGGGAGCAATCAGCCCCAGCATTTT.